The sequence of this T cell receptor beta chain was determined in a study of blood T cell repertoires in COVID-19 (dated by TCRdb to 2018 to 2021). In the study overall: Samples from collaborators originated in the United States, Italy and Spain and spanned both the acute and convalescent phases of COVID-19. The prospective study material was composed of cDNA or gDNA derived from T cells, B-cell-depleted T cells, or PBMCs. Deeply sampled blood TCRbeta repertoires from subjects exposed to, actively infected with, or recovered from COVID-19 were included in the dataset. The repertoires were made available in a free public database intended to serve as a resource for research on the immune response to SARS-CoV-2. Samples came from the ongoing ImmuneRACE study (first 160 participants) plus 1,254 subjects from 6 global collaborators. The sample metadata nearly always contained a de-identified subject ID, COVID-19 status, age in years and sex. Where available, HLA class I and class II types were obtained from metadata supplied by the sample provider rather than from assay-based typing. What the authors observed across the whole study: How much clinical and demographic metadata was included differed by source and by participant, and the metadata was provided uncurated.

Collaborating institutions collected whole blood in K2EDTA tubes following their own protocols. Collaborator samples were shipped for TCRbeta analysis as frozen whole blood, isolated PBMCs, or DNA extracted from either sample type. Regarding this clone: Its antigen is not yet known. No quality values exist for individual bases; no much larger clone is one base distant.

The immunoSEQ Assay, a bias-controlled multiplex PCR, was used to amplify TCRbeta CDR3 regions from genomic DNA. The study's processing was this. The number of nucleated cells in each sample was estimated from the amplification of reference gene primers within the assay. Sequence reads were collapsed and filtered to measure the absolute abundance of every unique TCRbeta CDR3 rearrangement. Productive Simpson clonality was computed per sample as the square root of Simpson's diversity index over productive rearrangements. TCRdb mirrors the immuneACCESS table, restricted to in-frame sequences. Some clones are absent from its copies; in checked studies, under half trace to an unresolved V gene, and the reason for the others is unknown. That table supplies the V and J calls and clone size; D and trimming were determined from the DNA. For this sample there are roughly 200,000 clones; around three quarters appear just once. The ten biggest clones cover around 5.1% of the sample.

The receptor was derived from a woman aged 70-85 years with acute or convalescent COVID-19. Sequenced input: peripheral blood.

CDR3 reads: CASSLYPGATNEKLFF. Here is the DNA: TGTGCCAGCAGTTTATACCCAGGCGCAACTAATGAAAAACTGTTTTTT. This receptor chain uses TRBV28 and TRBJ1-4; too little of a D gene remains to name it. From cysteine to phenylalanine, the CDR3 is 16 amino acids long. Of all the DNA, just the CDR3 is kept, 48 bases in frame from base 1. The germline V gene specifies MDHEN as CDR1 and SYDVKM as CDR2. V loses 1 base of germline sequence and J loses 0 bases, and the interval between the two ends is 9 bases.